This T cell receptor beta chain derives from a study of persistence of HIV-infected CD4 T cells. The study, taken as a whole, reports: Degenerate expanded CDR3beta sequences were enriched among CMV- and Gag-responding cells.

With regard to this clone: Its antigen is not known.

The V end lost 5 bases, the J end lost 2 bases, and 14 bases lay between the germline ends. This CDR3 comprises 15 residues. Germline V gene data show CDR1 as MNHEY and CDR2 as SVGAGI. Nonspecific anti-CD3/anti-CD28 bead stimulation represents the broad CD4+ T cell repertoire. Responding CD4+ T cells were sorted by upregulation of both CD40 ligand and CD69. The libraries were made with immunoSEQ version 4 in survey mode. Profiled with immunoSEQ multiplex PCR; TCRdb holds only in-frame clones, not every one. Of 45,000 or so clones detected, about 88% appear once; the ten largest clones hold 0.4% to 0.5%.

The sequence derives from an adult woman with HIV who was CMV-seropositive. The sequencing here drew on CD4+ T cells sorted from PBMCs after roughly 20-hour stimulation, taken from a patient who received antiretroviral therapy. The V call is TRBV6-5, the J call TRBJ2-3; D is tentatively TRBD1 or TRBD2 (5 bases each). Written as DNA, the CDR3 is TGTGCCAGCAGTCCCGGGACGGCCGACACAGATACGCAGTATTTT. Protein product: CASSPGTADTDTQYF.